This is a list of T cell receptor beta chains from one sample in a study of blood T cell repertoires in COVID-19. Using immunoSEQ multiplex PCR, the repertoire was profiled, and TCRdb retains in-frame clones only, with some absent. Of some 210,000 clones detected, 89% appear once; the ten largest clones hold 5.5% to 8%. Sequences were obtained from peripheral blood. All receptors come from a man aged 60 to 69 who had recovered from COVID-19. CDR3s include the opening cysteine and the closing phenylalanine or tryptophan. The order of the fields is J gene, D gene, clone size, V gene, CDR3 DNA, CDR3 protein. The D gene is left open where the match is weak. Size is stated for part of the rows, as once, few or many counts, or as a class when the clone is expanded.

>TRBJ1-5|TRBD1|once|TRBV7-2
TGTGCCAGCAGCTTCTTGGACAGGGCCCTCAATCAGCCCCAGCATTTT
CASSFLDRALNQPQHF
>TRBJ2-5|TRBD1|.|TRBV18
TGTGCCAGCTCAACTGACAGGGCGGAGACCCAGTACTTC
CASSTDRAETQYF
>TRBJ1-5|TRBD1|.|TRBV5-4
TGTGCCAGCAGCTTCCAGGGGGCGCGAAATCAGCCCCAGCATTTT
CASSFQGARNQPQHF
>TRBJ1-6|TRBD1|.|TRBV10-1
TGCGCCAGCAGGACAGGGCTATCACCCCTCCACTTT
CASRTGLSPLHF
>TRBJ1-1|.|.|TRBV4-1
TGCGCCAGCAGCCAAGTACCGCTGGCGAACACTGAAGCTTTCTTT
CASSQVPLANTEAFF
>TRBJ1-3|.|.|TRBV7-2
TGTGCCAGCAGCTTAGCCAGGACTGGAAACACCATATATTTT
CASSLARTGNTIYF
>TRBJ2-2|TRBD2|.|TRBV7-2
TGTGCCAGCAGCGGTAGCGGGAGAGGGACCGGGGAGCTGTTTTTT
CASSGSGRGTGELFF
>TRBJ2-3|.|.|TRBV27
TGTGCCAGCCAACGGGGGGACTGGGGGCTAGCTAGCACAGATACGCAGTATTTT
CASQRGDWGLASTDTQYF
>TRBJ2-7|.|.|TRBV9
TGTGCCAGCAGCGTAGATCCAGGGAACGAGCAGTACTTC
CASSVDPGNEQYF
>TRBJ1-1|.|.|TRBV28
TGTGCCAGCAGTTTATTTCTTCGGGGCACTGAAGCTTTCTTT
CASSLFLRGTEAFF
>TRBJ2-7|.|.|TRBV7-2
TGTGCCAGCAGTTTAAAAGGCCGGGACTCCCTGTCCTACGAGCAGTACTTC
CASSLKGRDSLSYEQYF
>TRBJ1-1|.|.|TRBV6-5
TGTGCCAGCAGTTACGGAGGCAGGAGTATAGAAGCTTTCTTT
CASSYGGRSIEAFF
>TRBJ1-1|.|.|TRBV5-1
TGCGCCAGCAGCTGGAGGGGCGAGGGAACTGAAGCTTTCTTT
CASSWRGEGTEAFF
>TRBJ2-1|TRBD2|once|TRBV7-3
TGTGCCAGCAGCTTAGAAGGGGCCGGGACTAACAATGAGCAGTTCTTC
CASSLEGAGTNNEQFF
>TRBJ1-5|TRBD1|.|TRBV30
TGTGCCTGGGGGACAGGCGGCAATCAGCCCCAGCATTTT
CAWGTGGNQPQHF
>TRBJ1-4|TRBD1|few|TRBV30
TGTGCCTGGAGTCGACAGGGGATGAATGAAAAACTGTTTTTT
CAWSRQGMNEKLFF
>TRBJ2-2|TRBD2|.|TRBV5-1
TGCGCCAGCAGCTTCGGGACTAGCGGGGGATCCTCGTACACCGGGGAGCTGTTTTTT
CASSFGTSGGSSYTGELFF
>TRBJ2-1|.|.|TRBV4-3
TGCGCCAGCAGCCAAGACACGGCCTACAATGAGCAGTTCTTC
CASSQDTAYNEQFF
>TRBJ2-7|.|.|TRBV7-6
TGTGCCAGCAGCTTAGCGGGGGCCGAGCAGTACTTC
CASSLAGAEQYF
>TRBJ1-1|.|once|TRBV7-3
TGTGCCAGCAGCTTAATGCAGTCATCTGAAGCTTTCTTT
CASSLMQSSEAFF
>TRBJ2-3|TRBD2|.|TRBV3-1/TRBV3-2
TGTGCCAGCAGCCTCCGACTAGCGGGGAAGGCAGATACGCAGTATTTT
CASSLRLAGKADTQYF
>TRBJ2-7|TRBD2|.|TRBV3-1/TRBV3-2
TGTGCCAGCAGGGTCGGGGGGGCGTCCGAGCAGTACTTC
CASRVGGASEQYF
>TRBJ2-3|TRBD1|.|TRBV5-1
TGCGCCAGCAGCCCCTGGACAGGGGGCACAGATACGCAGTATTTT
CASSPWTGGTDTQYF
>TRBJ2-1|.|.|TRBV18
TGTGCCAGCTCACCGACGGGGTTATATGAGCAGTTCTTC
CASSPTGLYEQFF
>TRBJ2-5|TRBD1|.|TRBV30
TGTGCCTGGAGTACAATTACCGGGACAGGAGGCGAGACCCAGTACTTC
CAWSTITGTGGETQYF
>TRBJ2-5|.|few|TRBV28
TGTGCCAGCAGTTTATTGGCCAGGGTGGAGACCCAGTACTTC
CASSLLARVETQYF
>TRBJ1-4|.|.|TRBV3-1/TRBV3-2
TGTGCCAGCAGCCAACCCGGGACGGCGGGGTCTAATGAAAAACTGTTTTTT
CASSQPGTAGSNEKLFF
>TRBJ1-4|TRBD1|.|TRBV7-9
TGTGCCAGCAGCGAAGGACAGGCCACGCTGTTTTTT
CASSEGQATLFF
>TRBJ2-1|.|.|TRBV5-8
TGTGCCAGCAGCTTAAAACAGCCGGCGAGGCAGTTCTTC
CASSLKQPARQFF